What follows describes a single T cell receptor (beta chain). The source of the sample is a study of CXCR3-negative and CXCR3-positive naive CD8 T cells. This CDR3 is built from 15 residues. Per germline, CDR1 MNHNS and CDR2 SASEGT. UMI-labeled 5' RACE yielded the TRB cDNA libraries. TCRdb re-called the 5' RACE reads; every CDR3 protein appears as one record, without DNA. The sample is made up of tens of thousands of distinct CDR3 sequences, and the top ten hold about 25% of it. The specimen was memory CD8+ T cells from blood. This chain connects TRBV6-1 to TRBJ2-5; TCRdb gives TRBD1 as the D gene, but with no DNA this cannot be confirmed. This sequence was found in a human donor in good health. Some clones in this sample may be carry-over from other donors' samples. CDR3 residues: CASSEATGRQETQYF.